This entry lists 16 T cell receptor beta chains sequenced from one sample in a study of identifying expanded T cells in peripheral blood. Libraries were prepared by immunoSEQ multiplex PCR; TCRdb keeps only in-frame clonotypes and omits some of them. The sample comprises roughly 100,000 clones, about 87% of which are singletons, and roughly 13% rests with the top ten. The material sequenced was blood. These receptors originate from a person aged 18 to 75 in good health.

The chain has TRBV28 and TRBJ2-3, with 7 bases identical to TRBD1. Germline CDR1 and CDR2: MDHEN and SYDVKM. V was pared by 8 bases and J by 2 bases, with 7 bases of the junction left unmatched. The CDR3 totals 14 residues. The CDR3 here is CASARTGFTDTQYF. The CDR3 bases are TGTGCCAGCGCCAGGACAGGCTTCACAGATACGCAGTATTTT.

This clone has just one count. This chain joins TRBV6-4 and TRBJ1-5; D perhaps matches TRBD1 (6 bases). Germline V lookup: CDR1 MRHNA, CDR2 SNTAGT. Trimming shortened V by 0 bases and J by 11 bases, and 20 bases separated the two germline ends. The CDR3 has 16 amino acids. The DNA for the CDR3 is TGTGCCAGCAGTGACTCTTGGACAGCGGACGTTCATTCCCAGCATTTT. This translates into CASSDSWTADVHSQHF.

V and J are TRBV19 and TRBJ2-7; TRBD1 aligns across 7 bases. V gave up 5 bases and J gave up 5 bases; unmatched junction bases: 9. Germline assignment: CDR1 LNHDA and CDR2 SQIVND (reference sequence). This CDR3 spans 14 amino acids. The CDR3 is CASSVDRSPHEQYF. The CDR3 DNA sequence: TGTGCCAGTAGTGTGGACAGGTCCCCACACGAGCAGTACTTC.

This clone was counted only a few times. The J gene is TRBJ1-5, the V gene TRBV5-8; 7 bases line up with TRBD1. Germline lookup yields CDR1 SGHTS and CDR2 YDEGEE. There are 14 residues in the CDR3. V dropped 6 bases and J dropped 3; count of bases not matched to a gene: 6. The CDR3 is CASNTGQSNQPQHF. Here the CDR3 DNA reads TGTGCCAGCAACACGGGACAGTCCAATCAGCCCCAGCATTTT.

The chain joins TRBV28 to TRBJ1-1; TRBD1 might be the D (6 bases). The germline V gene encodes CDR1 MDHEN and CDR2 SYDVKM. This CDR3 region has 14 residues. V shed 5 bases and J shed 3 bases, with 13 bases lying between them. The CDR3 coding sequence is TGTGCCAGCAGTCAAGCAGGGGTGTACACTGAAGCTTTCTTT. This translates into CASSQAGVYTEAFF.

This clone showed up just once. The genes are TRBV4-1 and TRBJ2-3, with D unresolved. V lost 3 bases to trimming and J lost 3 bases, with 13 bases between them. The CDR3 spans 15 residues. Germline V gene data show CDR1 as MGHRA and CDR2 as YSYEKL. The chain's CDR3 is CASSQSFVITDTQYF. The CDR3 DNA follows: TGCGCCAGCAGCCAGTCCTTCGTAATAACAGATACGCAGTATTTT.

The V call is TRBV7-9, the J call TRBJ2-3, with 15 nucleotides matching TRBD2. The J segment lost 3 bases and the V segment lost 4 bases, leaving 2 bases of the junction unmatched. The CDR3 length is 16 residues. CDR1 is SEHNR, CDR2 FQNEAQ, per germline (reference sequence). In nucleotides, the CDR3 is TGTGCCAGCAGCTCGGGACTAGCGGGGGGAACAGATACGCAGTATTTT. The encoded protein is CASSSGLAGGTDTQYF.

This clone came up once. The rearrangement joins TRBV7-6 to TRBJ2-1, with D possibly matching TRBD2 (6 bases). Germline values: CDR1 SGHVS, CDR2 FNYEAQ. The V gene lost 4 bases and the J gene lost 5 bases, with 21 bases spanning the gap. The CDR3 loop spans 17 amino acids. CDR3 sequence (DNA): TGTGCCAGCAGCTCCTCTCCCTTTCGGGAGTCCCACAATGAGCAGTTCTTC. This encodes CASSSSPFRESHNEQFF.

The V gene is TRBV10-3, the J gene TRBJ2-5; D is uncertain. The V gene's germline CDR1 is ENHRY and CDR2 SYGVKD. V dropped 4 bases and J dropped 8 bases, with 26 bases sitting between them. This CDR3 has 17 residues. This CDR3 reads CAISGNPAPPRVNTQYF. CDR3 coding DNA: TGTGCCATCAGTGGAAACCCTGCGCCCCCCAGAGTTAATACCCAGTACTTC.

CDR3 protein: CASSLHNTDTQYF. DNA for the CDR3: TGTGCCAGCAGTTTACACAACACAGATACGCAGTATTTT. The gene calls are TRBV27 and TRBJ2-3; D not resolved. This CDR3 is 13 amino acids long. The germline V gene encodes CDR1 MNHEY and CDR2 SMNVEV (reference sequence). The V gene lost 2 bases and the J gene lost 2 bases, with 5 bases spanning the gap.

The gene calls are TRBV15 and TRBJ1-1, with 11 bases that match TRBD1. Germline V gene lookup returns CDR1 LNHNV and CDR2 YYDKDF (reference sequence). After removal of 7 bases from V and 7 bases from J, the junction contained 11 bases not matched to a gene. CDR3 size: 15 residues. As DNA, the CDR3 is TGTGCCACCACCTGGGGACAGGGGGGGAGCGGTGAAGCTTTCTTT. This encodes CATTWGQGGSGEAFF. Looking up the rest from reference TRBV15 and TRBJ1-1 gives the full variable domain: DAMVIQNPRYQVTQFGKPVTLSCSQTLNHNVMYWYQQKSSQAPKLLFHYYDKDFNNEADTPDNFQSRRPNTSFCFLDIRSPGLGDTAMYLCATTWGQGGSGEAFFGQGTRLTVV.

The chain links TRBV7-8 to TRBJ2-5; 11 nucleotides line up with TRBD2. This CDR3 has 17 amino acids. V dropped 6 bases and J dropped 1; count of bases not matched to a gene: 10. The germline V gene encodes CDR1 SGHVS and CDR2 FQNEAQ. In DNA form, the CDR3 reads TGTGCCAGCAGTTCATTCGTGACTAGCGGGATCCAAGAGACCCAGTACTTC. Its protein is CASSSFVTSGIQETQYF.

The chain joins TRBV4-3 to TRBJ1-6; D is unclear. V lost 0 bases to trimming and J lost 5 bases, with 11 bases between them. The CDR3 extends over 16 amino acids. Germline assignment: CDR1 LGHNA and CDR2 YSLEER. CDR3 sequence (DNA): TGCGCCAGCAGCCAAGATGGTCGGGTGAATAATTCACCCCTCCACTTT. Protein sequence: CASSQDGRVNNSPLHF.

The chain joins TRBV19 to TRBJ1-1; 9 bases match TRBD1. V shed 3 bases, J shed 0 bases, and the junction held 8 bases outside the gene matches. CDR3 length: 17 amino acids. CDR1 and CDR2 (germline): LNHDA, SQIVND (reference sequence). The CDR3 protein is CASSIGQGWGMNTEAFF. CDR3 nucleotides: TGTGCCAGTAGTATCGGACAGGGGTGGGGTATGAACACTGAAGCTTTCTTT.

The chain carries TRBV2 and TRBJ1-1; 8 nucleotides agree with TRBD1. Germline trimming cut 7 bases from V and 5 bases from J; bases unmatched to any gene: 9. CDR1 and CDR2 from the germline V gene are SNHLY and FYNNEI. The CDR3 is made up of 14 amino acids. CDR3 nucleotide sequence: TGTGCCAGCATTAAACAGGGGGTAGGTACTGAAGCTTTCTTT. It is translated as CASIKQGVGTEAFF. Variable domain in full (rest from reference TRBV2 and TRBJ1-1): EPEVTQTPSHQVTQMGQEVILRCVPISNHLYFYWYRQILGQKVEFLVSFYNNEISEKSEIFDDQFSVERPDGSNFTLKIRSTKLEDSAMYFCASIKQGVGTEAFFGQGTRLTVV.

The chain couples TRBV10-3 to TRBJ1-4, with TRBD1 as a possible D gene (5 bases). Germline-derived CDR1 and CDR2 are ENHRY and SYGVKD. CDR3 length: 11 residues. The V end was cut by 5 bases, the J end by 13 bases, with 11 bases between. The CDR3 DNA sequence: TGTGCCATCAGTTCGACAGTTTCACTGTTTTTT. It translates to CAISSTVSLFF.